A single sample is the source of the 17 T cell receptor beta chains below, sequenced in a study of cytomegalovirus exposure and HLA in healthy donors (dated by TCRdb to 2016 to 2017). The library came from the immunoSEQ multiplex PCR assay. For the multiplex PCR, a mixture combining 60 forward primers for TCR Vbeta segments and 13 reverse primers for TCR Jbeta segments was used. TCRdb re-hosts the immuneACCESS table, in-frame sequences only. Its copies lack some clones; in the studies checked, an unresolved V gene accounts for under half of them, and the cause for the rest is not known. A total of about 180,000 clones appear in this sample, about four fifths of them only once. The top ten constitute roughly 0.38% of the sample. Sequencing was done on a sample of PBMCs. These receptors all come from a boy between 2 and 10 years old in good health and CMV-seronegative.

This chain joins TRBV7-2 and TRBJ1-2, with a possible D match to TRBD1 (5 bases). The germline V gene encodes CDR1 SGHTA and CDR2 FQGNSA. The CDR3 sequence is 12 residues long. The V gene lost 6 bases and the J gene lost 8 bases, with 13 bases spanning the gap. CDR3 residues: CASRATGVGYTF. The CDR3 DNA sequence: TGTGCCAGCAGGGCCACGGGGGTGGGCTACACCTTC.

The genes are TRBV7-9 and TRBJ1-2, with 7 bases lining up with TRBD1. Germline trimming cut 5 bases from V and 8 bases from J; bases unmatched to any gene: 11. The CDR3 is made up of 14 amino acids. Germline assignment: CDR1 SEHNR and CDR2 FQNEAQ (reference sequence). In DNA form, the CDR3 reads TGTGCCAGCAGCCCACGACAGGGAGAAAGGGGCTACACCTTC. As protein: CASSPRQGERGYTF.

The chain is built from TRBV4-1 and TRBJ2-1; D might be TRBD2 (5 bases). Germline CDR1 is MGHRA and CDR2 is YSYEKL. This CDR3 comprises 13 residues. V lost 2 bases, J lost 10 bases, and 12 bases lay in between. CDR3 DNA: TGCGCCAGCAGCCAACCTCTTTCGGGGGAGCAGTTCTTC. Translation gives CASSQPLSGEQFF.

This chain connects TRBV5-6 to TRBJ1-1; D is possibly TRBD1 (6 bases). The germline V and J ends were trimmed by 1 base and 5 bases, with 18 bases remaining between them. Germline lookup yields CDR1 SGHDT and CDR2 YYEEEE. The CDR3 covers 16 residues. The CDR3 is CASSLYYQQGVTEAFF. The DNA of the CDR3 is TGTGCCAGCAGCTTGTATTATCAACAGGGCGTGACTGAAGCTTTCTTT.

The V gene is TRBV5-1, the J gene TRBJ1-4; D is ambiguous. The germline CDR1 and CDR2 sequences are SGHRS and YFSETQ. This CDR3 comprises 15 residues. With 2 bases removed from V and 0 bases from J, the gap between germline ends came to 8 bases. CDR3 nucleotides: TGCGCCAGCAGCTTTAACACCGCAACTAATGAAAAACTGTTTTTT. Amino acids: CASSFNTATNEKLFF.

Only one count was recorded for this clone. The chain carries TRBV5-3 and TRBJ1-2, with 11 bases lining up with TRBD1. TRBV5-3 is an ORF; its function is uncertain. The ends lost 4 bases at V and 8 bases at J; junction bases unmatched: 7. The CDR3 consists of 14 residues. In DNA, the CDR3 is TGTGCCAGAAGCCGAGGGACAGGGGGTTACGGCTACACCTTC. It codes for CARSRGTGGYGYTF.

This clone was detected only a few times. The CDR3: CASRINRARDTEAFF. CDR3 nucleotides: TGTGCCAGCAGAATAAACAGGGCTAGGGACACTGAAGCTTTCTTT. The rearrangement links TRBV6-5 to TRBJ1-1; the D gene is possibly TRBD1 (6 bases). The CDR3 contains 15 residues. The ends were cut back, 6 bases at V and 3 bases at J, with 17 bases in the middle. Germline V gives CDR1 MNHEY, CDR2 SVGAGI.

This clone was seen a few times. The chain has TRBV4-2 and TRBJ2-1; TRBD1 agrees at 8 bases. The CDR3 covers 15 residues. Trimming cost V 1 base and J 3 bases; bases outside gene matches: 2. Germline assignment: CDR1 LGHNA and CDR2 YNFKEQ. CDR3 protein: CASSQVDRGYNEQFF. CDR3 DNA: TGTGCCAGCAGCCAAGTAGACAGGGGCTACAATGAGCAGTTCTTC.

The table lists this clone with a count of one. The J gene is TRBJ2-7, the V gene TRBV10-3, with a tentative D call TRBD1 (5 bases). Looked up from germline, CDR1 is ENHRY and CDR2 is SYGVKD. The CDR3 has 12 residues. The germline V and J ends were trimmed by 4 bases and 4 bases, with 8 bases remaining between them. The CDR3 loop reads CAISVKGYEQYF. CDR3 DNA: TGTGCCATCAGTGTGAAGGGGTACGAGCAGTACTTC.

The CDR3 coding sequence is TGTGCCATTGGGACAGACATACCACTAGCCAAAAACATTCAGTACTTC. It translates to CAIGTDIPLAKNIQYF. This chain joins TRBV12-5 and TRBJ2-4, with 7 nucleotides matching TRBD1. Germline assignment: CDR1 LGHNT and CDR2 FRNRAP. CDR3 length: 16 amino acids. Combining the CDR3 with reference TRBV12-5 and TRBJ2-4 gives the whole variable domain DARVTQTPRHKVTEMGQEVTMRCQPILGHNTVFWYRQTMMQGLELLAYFRNRAPLDDSGMPKDRFSAEMPDATLATLKIQPSEPRDSAVYFCAIGTDIPLAKNIQYFGAGTRLSVL.

The V call is TRBV10-3, the J call TRBJ2-7; 8 nucleotides match TRBD1. This CDR3 is 13 amino acids long. Germline CDR1 ENHRY, CDR2 SYGVKD. Trimming removed 7 bases from V and 2 bases from J; junction bases left unmatched: 4. The chain's CDR3 is CAIKQGATYEQYF. DNA of the CDR3: TGTGCCATCAAGCAGGGGGCGACCTACGAGCAGTACTTC.

The chain combines TRBV7-6 with TRBJ1-3; 7 positions agree with TRBD1. The CDR3 is 16 amino acids. Per germline, CDR1 SGHVS and CDR2 FNYEAQ. Trimming removed 1 base from V and 1 base from J; junction bases left unmatched: 4. The DNA for the CDR3 is TGTGCCAGCAGCTTAGACAGGGGCACATCTGGAAACACCATATATTTT. The encoded protein is CASSLDRGTSGNTIYF.

The chain has TRBV7-9 and TRBJ2-3, with TRBD2 identical over 11 bases. The CDR3 runs to 15 residues. The junction had 8 bases not matched to a gene; V was cut back by 4 bases and J by 8 bases. The germline gives CDR1 SEHNR, CDR2 FQNEAQ (reference sequence). CDR3 region: CASSSILAGGSTQYF. The DNA of the CDR3 is TGTGCCAGCAGCTCGATCCTAGCGGGAGGTTCTACGCAGTATTTT.

The chain is built from TRBV30 and TRBJ1-2; TRBD1 might be the D (6 bases). CDR1 and CDR2 (germline): GTSNPN, SVGIG (reference sequence). CDR3 size: 12 residues. V lost 0 bases, J lost 7 bases, and 9 bases lay in between. CDR3 amino acids: CAWSVDSLGYTF. The CDR3 DNA reads as TGTGCCTGGAGTGTGGACAGCCTTGGCTACACCTTC.

This clone was detected a few times. The rearrangement uses TRBV2 and TRBJ1-1; D unclear. CDR3 length: 14 residues. The V gene lost 7 bases and the J gene lost 0 bases, with 12 bases spanning the gap. Per germline, CDR1 SNHLY and CDR2 FYNNEI. CDR3 region: CASKNRRLNTEAFF. In DNA form, the CDR3 reads TGTGCCAGCAAAAACAGAAGATTGAACACTGAAGCTTTCTTT.

This sequence joins TRBV9 and TRBJ2-1; 8 bases line up with TRBD2. This CDR3 comprises 17 residues. J lost 4 bases, V lost 0 bases, and 9 bases had no gene match. CDR1 and CDR2 from the germline V gene are SGDLS and YYNGEE. The CDR3: CASSVAGRAGGYNEQFF. CDR3 nucleotides: TGTGCCAGCAGCGTAGCCGGGAGGGCCGGGGGGTACAATGAGCAGTTCTTC.

The sample holds a few counts of this clone. The chain employs TRBV10-3 and TRBJ1-1, with TRBD1 identical over 8 bases. Germline V gene data show CDR1 as ENHRY and CDR2 as SYGVKD. This CDR3 is built from 15 residues. V shed 1 base, J shed 3 bases, and the junction held 4 bases outside the gene matches. The DNA for the CDR3 is TGTGCCATCAGTGAGTGGACAGGGCGAGACACTGAAGCTTTCTTT. It encodes CAISEWTGRDTEAFF.